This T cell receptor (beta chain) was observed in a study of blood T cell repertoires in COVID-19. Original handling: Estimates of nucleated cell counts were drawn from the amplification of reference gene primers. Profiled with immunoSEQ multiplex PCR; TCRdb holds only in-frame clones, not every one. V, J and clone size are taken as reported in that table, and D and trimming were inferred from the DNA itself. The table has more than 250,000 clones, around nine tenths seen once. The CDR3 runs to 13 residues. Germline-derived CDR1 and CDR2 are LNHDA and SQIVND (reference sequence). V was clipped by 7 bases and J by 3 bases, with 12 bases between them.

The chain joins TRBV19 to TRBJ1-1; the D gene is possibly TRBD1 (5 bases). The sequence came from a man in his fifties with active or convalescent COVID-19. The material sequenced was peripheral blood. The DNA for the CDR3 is TGTGCCAGTACAGTTGGGGGGGACACTGAAGCTTTCTTT. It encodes CASTVGGDTEAFF.